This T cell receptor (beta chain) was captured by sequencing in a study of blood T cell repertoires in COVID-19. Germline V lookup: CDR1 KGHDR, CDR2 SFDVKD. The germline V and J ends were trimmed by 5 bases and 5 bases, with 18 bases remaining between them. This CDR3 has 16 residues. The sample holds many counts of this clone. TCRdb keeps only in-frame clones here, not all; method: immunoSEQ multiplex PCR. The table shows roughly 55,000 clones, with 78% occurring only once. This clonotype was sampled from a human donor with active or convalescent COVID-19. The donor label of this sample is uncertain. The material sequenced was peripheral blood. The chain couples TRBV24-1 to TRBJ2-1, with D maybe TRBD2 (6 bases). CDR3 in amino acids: CATSARNTGGDNEQFF. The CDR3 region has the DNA TGTGCCACCAGTGCCCGCAATACCGGGGGAGACAATGAGCAGTTCTTC.